These T cell receptor beta chains were read from a single sample in a study of OX40 agonist ivuxolimab in advanced cancers. Assay: immunoSEQ multiplex PCR; the TCRdb copy retains only in-frame clones and omits some. The sample records around 34,000 clones, about four fifths being singletons. Sequences were derived from CD4+ or CD8+ T cells sorted from blood, sampled in a trial of the OX40 agonist ivuxolimab. The source is an adult with an advanced solid tumor such as melanoma, head and neck, liver or kidney cancer. Each CDR3 is given with its conserved first and last residue.

j_gene: TRBJ2-7; v_gene: TRBV27; CDR3aa: CASSSLGRKYEQYF
j_gene: TRBJ1-3; v_gene: TRBV5-1; CDR3aa: CASSLGRVASGNTIYF
j_gene: TRBJ2-7; v_gene: TRBV7-3; CDR3aa: CASSSPDLLAGYGEQYF
j_gene: TRBJ1-4; v_gene: TRBV5-1; CDR3aa: CASSLASSPNEKLFF
j_gene: TRBJ2-1; v_gene: TRBV5-5; CDR3aa: CASSRAGLLFNEQFF
j_gene: TRBJ1-1; v_gene: TRBV4-2; CDR3aa: CASSQRQGGTEAFF
j_gene: TRBJ2-2; v_gene: TRBV7-3; CDR3aa: CASSSRSGGSRIGELFF
j_gene: TRBJ2-1; v_gene: TRBV2; CDR3aa: CASSREAGGYVNEQFF
j_gene: TRBJ1-2; v_gene: TRBV6-1; CDR3aa: CASSATRGGDGYTF
j_gene: TRBJ2-1; v_gene: TRBV7-2; CDR3aa: CASSLVGTKMTYNEQFF
j_gene: TRBJ1-1; v_gene: TRBV14; CDR3aa: CASSQHMNTEAFF
j_gene: TRBJ1-2; v_gene: TRBV4-3; CDR3aa: CASSLQLNYGYTF
j_gene: TRBJ2-7; v_gene: TRBV2; CDR3aa: CASSEWAGPYEQYF
j_gene: TRBJ2-3; v_gene: TRBV18; CDR3aa: CASSSTTDTDTQYF
j_gene: TRBJ2-7; v_gene: TRBV11-3; CDR3aa: CASSLDRMSGISF
j_gene: TRBJ1-1; v_gene: TRBV9; CDR3aa: CASSVAGGESAAFF
j_gene: TRBJ1-1; v_gene: TRBV19; CDR3aa: CASSIMRRGAQAFF
j_gene: TRBJ1-5; v_gene: TRBV5-5; CDR3aa: CASSPGQSNQPQHF
j_gene: TRBJ2-3; v_gene: TRBV5-4; CDR3aa: CASSSRGGPGDTQYF
j_gene: TRBJ2-1; v_gene: TRBV29-1; CDR3aa: CSVVEGNLYNEQFF
j_gene: TRBJ2-7; v_gene: TRBV6-5; CDR3aa: CASKAFLDYEQYF
j_gene: TRBJ1-1; v_gene: TRBV5-5; CDR3aa: CASSPGGAGAVWAFF
j_gene: TRBJ2-7; v_gene: TRBV30; CDR3aa: CAWGDRGYEQYF
j_gene: TRBJ1-5; v_gene: TRBV4-2; CDR3aa: CASSQDSNQPQHF
j_gene: TRBJ2-7; v_gene: TRBV7-9; CDR3aa: CASSPNRAYEQYF
j_gene: TRBJ2-7; v_gene: TRBV28; CDR3aa: CASTFWQGQQYF
j_gene: TRBJ2-7; v_gene: TRBV28; CDR3aa: CASSFRDRVDHEQYF
j_gene: TRBJ1-5; v_gene: TRBV6-5; CDR3aa: CAGGGASSQPQHF
j_gene: TRBJ1-1; v_gene: TRBV4-1; CDR3aa: CASSQPTRGVTEAFF
j_gene: TRBJ2-2; v_gene: TRBV7-2; CDR3aa: CASSPRGANTGELFF
j_gene: TRBJ2-1; v_gene: TRBV18; CDR3aa: CASSPNFAGNNEQFF
j_gene: TRBJ2-1; v_gene: TRBV7-8; CDR3aa: CASSLESYGGNEQFF
j_gene: TRBJ2-5; v_gene: TRBV11-2; CDR3aa: CASSSRQGLPSPKETQYF
j_gene: TRBJ2-6; v_gene: TRBV11-2; CDR3aa: CASSLVSLKSGANVLTF
j_gene: TRBJ1-1; v_gene: TRBV11-2; CDR3aa: CASSLGWTNTEAFF
j_gene: TRBJ2-7; v_gene: TRBV28; CDR3aa: CASSLGGVSSYEQYF
j_gene: TRBJ1-3; v_gene: TRBV12-5; CDR3aa: CASGLSGRTTGNTIYF
j_gene: TRBJ1-5; v_gene: TRBV9; CDR3aa: CASSVDMEQPQHF
j_gene: TRBJ2-5; v_gene: TRBV7-9; CDR3aa: CASSTRDRGLETQYF
j_gene: TRBJ2-5; v_gene: TRBV7-6; CDR3aa: CASSLRAGGPVETQYF
j_gene: TRBJ1-1; v_gene: TRBV19; CDR3aa: CASSMFHSSTEAFF
j_gene: TRBJ2-1; v_gene: TRBV29-1; CDR3aa: CSAGTPYNEQFF
j_gene: TRBJ1-2; v_gene: TRBV11-2; CDR3aa: CASILGQGKGYGYTF
j_gene: TRBJ1-4; v_gene: TRBV5-4; CDR3aa: CASSFQGAHEKLFF
j_gene: TRBJ1-1; v_gene: TRBV7-3; CDR3aa: CASSSRLYTEAFF